The 5 T cell receptor beta chains in this list originate from one sample, sequenced in a study of kidney transplant recipient with SARS-CoV-2 infection. Each CDR3 protein is one row after TCRdb ran MiXCR on the reads. This table holds approximately 250,000 distinct CDR3 sequences, about 30% found once. This specimen was a blood sample, taken at baseline and between days 110 and 120 from a kidney transplant recipient. The receptors derive from a male patient aged 30 to 39 who had COVID-19 and was a kidney transplant recipient. Some T cells may trace back to the graft donor.

A note on this clonotype: It may be a read error: a sequence one base away is much more abundant. The conserved closing phenylalanine or tryptophan is absent in this CDR3, likely reflecting a read error. V and J are TRBV6-4 and TRBJ1-2, with D possibly matching TRBD1 (5 bases). Trimming removed 0 bases from V and 7 bases from J, with 12 bases in between. This CDR3 has 14 residues. CDR1 is MRHNA and CDR2 is SNTAGT in the germline V gene. Here the CDR3 reads CASSDSNRRSGYTL. The CDR3 DNA reads TGTGCCAGCAGTGACTCGAACAGGCGGTCTGGCTACACCCTC.

This clonotype was recorded many times. The chain employs TRBV4-1 and TRBJ1-1; D ambiguous. Germline V gene data show CDR1 as MGHRA and CDR2 as YSYEKL. The CDR3 sequence is 13 residues long. The V gene lost 4 bases and the J gene lost 1 base, with 7 bases spanning the gap. CDR3 region: CASSRGWNTEAFF. The CDR3 coding sequence is TGCGCCAGCAGCCGCGGGTGGAACACTGAAGCTTTCTTT.

This clonotype was detected many times. V usage is TRBV20-1 and J usage is TRBJ1-5, with TRBD1 as a possible D gene (5 bases). This CDR3 has 15 amino acids. Germline CDR1 DFQATT, CDR2 SNEGSKA (reference sequence). The ends were cut back, 6 bases at V and 5 bases at J, with 20 bases in the middle. The CDR3 region has the DNA TGCAGTGCCCCACCCGGCGGGGGAGACGATCAGCCCCAGCATTTT. Translating gives CSAPPGGGDDQPQHF.

This clonotype has at least ten counts. The chain links TRBV10-1 to TRBJ2-5; 11 bases are a match to TRBD1. V shed 4 bases, J shed 4 bases, and the junction held 8 bases outside the gene matches. In germline, CDR1 is WNHNN, CDR2 SYGVQD (reference sequence). The CDR3 loop spans 16 amino acids. The DNA for the CDR3 is TGCGCCAGCAGTGGGGCAGGACAGGGGGCTTTAGAGACCCAGTACTTC. This translates into CASSGAGQGALETQYF.

In regard to this clonotype: A much larger clone lies one base from this, so it may be a read error. The chain has TRBV16 and TRBJ1-2; D uncertain. The length of the CDR3 is 17 residues. From germline, CDR1 is KGHSY and CDR2 FQNENV. Trimming shortened V by 4 bases and J by 4 bases, and 22 bases separated the two germline ends. The CDR3 here is CASSLWVVARKTYGYTF. The CDR3 bases are TGTGCCAGCAGCCTCTGGGTGGTCGCTAGAAAGACCTATGGCTACACCTTC.